The clone carrying this TCR beta chain was recorded a few times. Its cognate antigen is unknown. Each CDR3 protein gets one entry after TCRdb re-called the 5' RACE reads with MiXCR. Counted here are just over 300,000 distinct CDR3 sequences, approximately 19% occurring once; the ten biggest clones make up around a fifth. The sample is drawn from a study of T-cell memory formation after mild COVID-19. Background on the study: Among the donors, TCR clusters were largely specific to each donor.

Study outcomes and limitations: Detection of some responders pre-infection suggested pre-existing cross-reactive memory T cells participated. Day 15 to 85 contracting clones showed balanced CD4/CD8; day 15 to 37 expanders favored CD4+.

The CDR3 runs to 16 residues. Germline V CDR1 and CDR2: LGHNA, YSLEER. V lost 4 bases to trimming and J lost 0 bases; unmatched junction nucleotides: 7. Sequencing input: PBMCs or a T cell subset sorted from them (not recorded which). The receptor was derived from a man younger than 30 who had mild COVID-19 (a few samples of this study predate the infection). Cell type and time point are not known. The V call is TRBV4-3, the J call TRBJ2-3; TRBD2 aligns across 7 bases. CDR3 nucleotide sequence: TGCGCCAGCAGCCCGAAGTGGCGGGGGAGCACAGATACGCAGTATTTT. Translated, it gives CASSPKWRGSTDTQYF.